This T cell receptor beta chain is from a study of blood T cell repertoires in COVID-19. In the study overall: Samples of COVID-19 (acute and convalescent) were obtained from the United States, Italy and Spain. From T cells, B-cell-depleted T cells, or PBMCs came the material, which was cDNA or gDNA.

Trimming took off 6 bases at V and 0 bases at J, with 11 bases between the two ends. Germline assignment: CDR1 MNHEY and CDR2 SVGAGI. The CDR3 is made up of 14 amino acids. Authors' analysis steps: For nucleated cells, counts were estimated from reference gene primer amplification. Sequenced by immunoSEQ multiplex PCR; TCRdb stores in-frame clones only, minus some. That table gives V, J and clone size, and the DNA gave D and trimming. In the table there are about 150,000 clones, 75% to 90% of which are singletons. The sequence was collected from a man aged 50 or older who had recovered from COVID-19. The chain carries TRBV6-5 and TRBJ1-1, with D unresolved. Input material: peripheral blood. This chain's CDR3 is CASSLGGLNTEAFF. Here the CDR3 DNA reads TGTGCCAGCAGCTTGGGAGGGTTGAACACTGAAGCTTTCTTT.